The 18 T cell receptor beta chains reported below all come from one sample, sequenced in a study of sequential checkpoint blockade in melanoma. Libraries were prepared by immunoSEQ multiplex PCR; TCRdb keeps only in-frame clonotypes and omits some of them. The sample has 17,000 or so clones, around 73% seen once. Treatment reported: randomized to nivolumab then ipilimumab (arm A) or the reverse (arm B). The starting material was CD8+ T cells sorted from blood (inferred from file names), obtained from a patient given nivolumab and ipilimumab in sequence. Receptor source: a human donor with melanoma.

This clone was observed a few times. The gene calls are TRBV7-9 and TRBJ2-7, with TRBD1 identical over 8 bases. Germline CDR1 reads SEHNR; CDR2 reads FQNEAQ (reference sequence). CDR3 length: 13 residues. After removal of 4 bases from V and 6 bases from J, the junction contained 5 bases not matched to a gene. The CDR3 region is CASSWTGLREQYF. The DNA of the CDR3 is TGTGCCAGCAGCTGGACAGGGTTACGCGAGCAGTACTTC.

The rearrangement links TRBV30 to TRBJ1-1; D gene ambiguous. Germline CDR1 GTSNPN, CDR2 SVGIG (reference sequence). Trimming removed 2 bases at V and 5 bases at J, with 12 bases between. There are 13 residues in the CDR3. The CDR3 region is CAWSIARRTEAFF. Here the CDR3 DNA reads TGTGCCTGGAGTATCGCCCGGCGGACTGAAGCTTTCTTT.

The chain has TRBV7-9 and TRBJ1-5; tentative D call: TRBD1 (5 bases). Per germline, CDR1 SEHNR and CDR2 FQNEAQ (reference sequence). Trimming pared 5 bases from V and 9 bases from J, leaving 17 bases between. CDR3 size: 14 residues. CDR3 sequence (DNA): TGTGCCAGCAGCCAAGATGGGGGGACGAGGCCCCAGCATTTT. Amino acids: CASSQDGGTRPQHF.

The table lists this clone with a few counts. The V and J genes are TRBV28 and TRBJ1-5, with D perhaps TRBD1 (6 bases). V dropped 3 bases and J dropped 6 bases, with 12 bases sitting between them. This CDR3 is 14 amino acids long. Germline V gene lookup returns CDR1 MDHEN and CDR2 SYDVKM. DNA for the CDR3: TGTGCCAGCAGTTTCCGGGCAGGGGTTCAGCCCCAGCATTTT. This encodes CASSFRAGVQPQHF.

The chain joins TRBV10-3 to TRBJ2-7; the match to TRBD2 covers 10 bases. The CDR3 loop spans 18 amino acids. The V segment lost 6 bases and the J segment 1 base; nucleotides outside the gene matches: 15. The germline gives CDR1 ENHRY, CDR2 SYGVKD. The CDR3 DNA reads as TGTGCCATCAGCCGACTAGCGGGTCCCCCCGATGGATCCTACGAGCAGTACTTC. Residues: CAISRLAGPPDGSYEQYF.

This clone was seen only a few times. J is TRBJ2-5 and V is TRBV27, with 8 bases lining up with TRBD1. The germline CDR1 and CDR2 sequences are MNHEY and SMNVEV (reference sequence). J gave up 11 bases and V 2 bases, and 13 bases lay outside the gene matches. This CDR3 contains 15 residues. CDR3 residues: CASSLGNGGQVEQYF. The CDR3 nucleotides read TGTGCCAGCAGTTTAGGGAACGGGGGACAGGTAGAGCAGTACTTC.

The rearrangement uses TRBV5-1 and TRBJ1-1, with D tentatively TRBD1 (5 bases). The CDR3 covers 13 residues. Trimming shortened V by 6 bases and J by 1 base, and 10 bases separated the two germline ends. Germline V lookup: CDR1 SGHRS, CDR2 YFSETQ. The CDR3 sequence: CASTGQPNTEAFF. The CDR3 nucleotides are TGCGCCAGCACTGGACAACCGAACACTGAAGCTTTCTTT.

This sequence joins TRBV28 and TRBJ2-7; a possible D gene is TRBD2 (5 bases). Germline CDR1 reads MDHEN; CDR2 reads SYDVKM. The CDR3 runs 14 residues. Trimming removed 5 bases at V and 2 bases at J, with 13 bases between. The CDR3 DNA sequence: TGTGCCAGCAGTAAGGCGGGCTTTCCCTACGAGCAGTACTTC. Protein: CASSKAGFPYEQYF. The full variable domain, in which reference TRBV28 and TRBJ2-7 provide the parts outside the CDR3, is DVKVTQSSRYLVKRTGEKVFLECVQDMDHENMFWYRQDPGLGLRLIYFSYDVKMKEKGDIPEGYSVSREKKERFSLILESASTNQTSMYLCASSKAGFPYEQYFGPGTRLTVT.

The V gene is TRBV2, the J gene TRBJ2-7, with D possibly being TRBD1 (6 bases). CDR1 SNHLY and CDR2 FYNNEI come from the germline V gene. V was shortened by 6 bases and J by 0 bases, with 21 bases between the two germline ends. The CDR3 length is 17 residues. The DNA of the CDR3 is TGTGCCAGCAGGACAGGTCAGGGGCTCGTGTACTCCTACGAGCAGTACTTC. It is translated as CASRTGQGLVYSYEQYF.

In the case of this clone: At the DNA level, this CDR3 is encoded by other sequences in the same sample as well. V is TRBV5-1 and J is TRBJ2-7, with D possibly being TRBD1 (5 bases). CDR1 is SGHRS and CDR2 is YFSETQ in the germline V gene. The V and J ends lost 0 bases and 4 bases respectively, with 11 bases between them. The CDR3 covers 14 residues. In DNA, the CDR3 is TGCGCCAGCAGCTTGGTGCAGGGTTTTTACGAGCAGTACTTC. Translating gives CASSLVQGFYEQYF.

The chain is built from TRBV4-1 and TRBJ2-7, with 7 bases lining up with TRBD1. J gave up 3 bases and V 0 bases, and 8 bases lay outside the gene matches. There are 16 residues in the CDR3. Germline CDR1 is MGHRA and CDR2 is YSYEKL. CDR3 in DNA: TGCGCCAGCAGCCAAGATCGGGACAGAAGACTCTACGAGCAGTACTTC. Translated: CASSQDRDRRLYEQYF.

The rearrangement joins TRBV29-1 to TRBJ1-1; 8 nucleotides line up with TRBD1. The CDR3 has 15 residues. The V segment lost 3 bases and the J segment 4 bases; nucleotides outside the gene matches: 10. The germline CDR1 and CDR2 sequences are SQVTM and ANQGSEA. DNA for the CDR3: TGCAGCGTTGACCCCGACAGGGGCGCGTTCACTGAAGCTTTCTTT. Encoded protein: CSVDPDRGAFTEAFF.

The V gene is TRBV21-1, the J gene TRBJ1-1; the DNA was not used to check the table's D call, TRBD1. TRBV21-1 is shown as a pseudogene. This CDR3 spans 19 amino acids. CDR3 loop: CASSSIVGRAPGEGTEAFF. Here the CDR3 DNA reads TGTGCCAGCAGCAGTATAGTCGGAAGGGCCCCAGGGGAAGGCACTGAAGCTTTCTTT.

The CDR3 DNA is TGTGCCAGCAGCCCGAGACAGGGCCTCTACTACGAGCAGTACTTC. It is translated as CASSPRQGLYYEQYF. The V call is TRBV6-5, the J call TRBJ2-7; 7 nucleotides align to TRBD1. Germline CDR1 is MNHEY and CDR2 is SVGAGI. The V segment lost 6 bases and the J segment 3 bases; nucleotides outside the gene matches: 11. The CDR3 extends over 15 amino acids.

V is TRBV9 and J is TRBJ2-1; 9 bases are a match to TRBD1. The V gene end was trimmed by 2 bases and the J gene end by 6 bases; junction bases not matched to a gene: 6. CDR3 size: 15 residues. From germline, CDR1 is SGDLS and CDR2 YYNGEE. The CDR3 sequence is CASSVGTGFGNEQFF. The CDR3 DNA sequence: TGTGCCAGCAGCGTTGGGACAGGGTTCGGCAATGAGCAGTTCTTC.

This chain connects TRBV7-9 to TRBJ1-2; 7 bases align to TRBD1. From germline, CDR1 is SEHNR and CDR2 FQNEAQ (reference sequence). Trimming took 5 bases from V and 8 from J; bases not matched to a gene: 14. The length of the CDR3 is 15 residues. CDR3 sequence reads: CASSPGRDRVPGYTF. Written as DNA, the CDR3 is TGTGCCAGCAGCCCCGGAAGAGACAGGGTGCCCGGCTACACCTTC.

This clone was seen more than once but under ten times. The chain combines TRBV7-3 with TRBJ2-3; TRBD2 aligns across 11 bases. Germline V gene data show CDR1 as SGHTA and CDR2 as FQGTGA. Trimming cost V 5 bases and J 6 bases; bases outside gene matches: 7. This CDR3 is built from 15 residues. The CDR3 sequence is CASSAAGLAADTQYF. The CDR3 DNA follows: TGTGCCAGCAGCGCCGCGGGACTAGCGGCTGATACGCAGTATTTT.

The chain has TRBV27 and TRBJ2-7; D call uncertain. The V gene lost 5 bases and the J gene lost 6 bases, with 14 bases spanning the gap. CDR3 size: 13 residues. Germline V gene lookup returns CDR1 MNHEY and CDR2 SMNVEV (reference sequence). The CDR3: CASSLLPPGEQYF. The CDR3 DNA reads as TGTGCCAGCAGTCTCCTACCCCCTGGCGAGCAGTACTTC.